This TCR beta chain was profiled in a study of identical twins. Findings of the study overall: The abundant beta clonotypes from cord blood had fewer insertions, and memory repertoires had none of this. Out-of-frame alpha sequences that twins shared showed excess low generation probability.

Germline assignment: CDR1 KGHSH and CDR2 LQKENI. This CDR3 region has 14 residues. Between the trimmed V and J ends, which lost 2 bases and 7 bases, there was a span of 12 bases. A note on this clonotype: Its matching antigen is unknown.

A universal primer site was created by template switching, with the cDNA bearing unique molecular identifiers. TCRdb recomputed calls from the 5' RACE reads with MiXCR, one row per CDR3 protein. Here the sample spans approximately 700,000 distinct CDR3 sequences, around 6% being singletons. The sequencing input was naive T cells sorted from blood. This receptor was obtained from a young man in good health. The rearrangement uses TRBV18 and TRBJ1-5; the D is unclear. CDR3: CASSPSPSSQPQHF. Here the CDR3 DNA reads TGTGCCAGCTCACCATCACCTTCGTCCCAGCCCCAGCATTTT.